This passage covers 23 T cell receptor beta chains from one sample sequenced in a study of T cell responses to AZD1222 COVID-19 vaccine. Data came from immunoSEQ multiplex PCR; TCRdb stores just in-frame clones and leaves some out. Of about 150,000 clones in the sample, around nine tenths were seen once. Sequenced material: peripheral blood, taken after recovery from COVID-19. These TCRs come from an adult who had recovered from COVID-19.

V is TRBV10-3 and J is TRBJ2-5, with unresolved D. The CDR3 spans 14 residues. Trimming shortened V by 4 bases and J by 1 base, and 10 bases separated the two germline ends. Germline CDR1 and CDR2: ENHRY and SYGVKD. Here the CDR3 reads CAISGAGGQETQYF. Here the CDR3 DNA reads TGTGCCATCAGTGGAGCAGGTGGCCAAGAGACCCAGTACTTC.

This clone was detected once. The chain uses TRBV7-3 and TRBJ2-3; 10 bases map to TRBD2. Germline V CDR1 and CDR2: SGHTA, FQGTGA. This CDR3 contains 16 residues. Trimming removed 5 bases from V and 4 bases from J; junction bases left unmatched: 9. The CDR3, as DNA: TGTGCCAGCAGCAAAAGGACTAGCGGATTCTCAGATACGCAGTATTTT. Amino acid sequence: CASSKRTSGFSDTQYF.

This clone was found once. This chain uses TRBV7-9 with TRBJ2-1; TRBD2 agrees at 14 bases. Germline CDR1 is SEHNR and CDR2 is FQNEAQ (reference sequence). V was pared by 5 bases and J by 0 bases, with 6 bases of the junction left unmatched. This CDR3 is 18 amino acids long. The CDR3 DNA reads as TGTGCCAGCAGCATGACTAGCGGGAGGGCCAGCTCCTACAATGAGCAGTTCTTC. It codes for CASSMTSGRASSYNEQFF. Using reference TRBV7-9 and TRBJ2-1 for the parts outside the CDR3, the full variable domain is DTGVSQNPRHKITKRGQNVTFRCDPISEHNRLYWYRQTLGQGPEFLTYFQNEAQLEKSRLLSDRFSAERPKGSFSTLEIQRTEQGDSAMYLCASSMTSGRASSYNEQFFGPGTRLTVL.

CDR3 residues: CASSPSLAKNIQYF. CDR3 nucleotides: TGCGCCAGCAGCCCTTCACTAGCCAAAAACATTCAGTACTTC. The chain links TRBV5-1 to TRBJ2-4; D unresolved. The CDR3 runs to 14 residues. Per germline, CDR1 SGHRS and CDR2 YFSETQ. Trimming left V 4 bases short and J 0 bases short, with 8 bases between.

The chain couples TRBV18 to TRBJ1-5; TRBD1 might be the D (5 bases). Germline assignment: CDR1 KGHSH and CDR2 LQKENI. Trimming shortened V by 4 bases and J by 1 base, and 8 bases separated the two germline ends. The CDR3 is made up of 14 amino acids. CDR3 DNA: TGTGCCAGCTCACGACGGGACAGCAATCAGCCCCAGCATTTT. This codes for CASSRRDSNQPQHF. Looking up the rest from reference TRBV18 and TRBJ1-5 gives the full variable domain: NAGVMQNPRHLVRRRGQEARLRCSPMKGHSHVYWYRQLPEEGLKFMVYLQKENIIDESGMPKERFSAEFPKEGPSILRIQQVVRGDSAAYFCASSRRDSNQPQHFGDGTRLSIL.

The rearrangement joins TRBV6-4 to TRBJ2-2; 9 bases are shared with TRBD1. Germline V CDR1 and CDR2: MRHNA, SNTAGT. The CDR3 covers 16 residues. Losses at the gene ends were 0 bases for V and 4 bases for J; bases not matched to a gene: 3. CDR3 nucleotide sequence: TGTGCCAGCAGTGACTCAACAGGGGGCAGCACCGGGGAGCTGTTTTTT. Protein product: CASSDSTGGSTGELFF.

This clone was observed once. The CDR3 loop is CASSNTGDRVNEQYF. DNA for the CDR3: TGTGCCAGCAGCAACACCGGGGACAGGGTCAACGAGCAGTACTTC. V gene TRBV6-5 combines with J gene TRBJ2-7; 9 positions agree with TRBD1. The V and J ends lost 6 bases and 5 bases, in that order; junction bases with no gene match: 11. The CDR3 loop spans 15 amino acids. From germline, CDR1 is MNHEY and CDR2 SVGAGI.

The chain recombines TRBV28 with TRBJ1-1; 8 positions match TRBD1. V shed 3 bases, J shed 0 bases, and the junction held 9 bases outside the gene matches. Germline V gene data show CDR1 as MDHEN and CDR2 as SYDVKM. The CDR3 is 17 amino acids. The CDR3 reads CASSFPRGLDMNTEAFF. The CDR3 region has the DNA TGTGCCAGCAGTTTCCCCAGGGGGCTTGACATGAACACTGAAGCTTTCTTT. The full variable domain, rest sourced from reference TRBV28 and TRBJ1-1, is DVKVTQSSRYLVKRTGEKVFLECVQDMDHENMFWYRQDPGLGLRLIYFSYDVKMKEKGDIPEGYSVSREKKERFSLILESASTNQTSMYLCASSFPRGLDMNTEAFFGQGTRLTVV.

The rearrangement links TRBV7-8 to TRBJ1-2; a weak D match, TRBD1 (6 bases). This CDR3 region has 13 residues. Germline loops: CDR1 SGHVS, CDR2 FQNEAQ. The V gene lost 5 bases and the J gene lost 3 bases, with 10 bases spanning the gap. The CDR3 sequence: CASSPGEHYGYTF. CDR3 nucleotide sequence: TGTGCCAGCAGCCCAGGGGAACACTATGGCTACACCTTC.

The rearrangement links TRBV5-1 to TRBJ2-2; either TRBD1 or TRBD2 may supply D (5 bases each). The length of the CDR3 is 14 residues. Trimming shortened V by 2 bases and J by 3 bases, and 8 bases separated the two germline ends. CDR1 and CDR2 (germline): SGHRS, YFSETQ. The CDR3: CASSFGADTGELFF. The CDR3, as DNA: TGCGCCAGCAGCTTCGGGGCCGACACCGGGGAGCTGTTTTTT.

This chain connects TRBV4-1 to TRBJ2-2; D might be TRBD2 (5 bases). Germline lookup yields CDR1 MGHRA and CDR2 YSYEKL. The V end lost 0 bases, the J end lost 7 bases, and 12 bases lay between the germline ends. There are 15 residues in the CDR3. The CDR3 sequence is CASSQEKLVGGELFF. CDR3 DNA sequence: TGCGCCAGCAGCCAAGAGAAACTAGTGGGCGGGGAGCTGTTTTTT.

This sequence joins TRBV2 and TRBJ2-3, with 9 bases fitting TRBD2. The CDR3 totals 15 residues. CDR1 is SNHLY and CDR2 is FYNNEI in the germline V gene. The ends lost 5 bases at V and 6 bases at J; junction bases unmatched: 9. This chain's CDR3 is CASSPLAGPWDTQYF. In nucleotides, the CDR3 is TGTGCCAGCAGTCCCCTAGCGGGACCCTGGGATACGCAGTATTTT.

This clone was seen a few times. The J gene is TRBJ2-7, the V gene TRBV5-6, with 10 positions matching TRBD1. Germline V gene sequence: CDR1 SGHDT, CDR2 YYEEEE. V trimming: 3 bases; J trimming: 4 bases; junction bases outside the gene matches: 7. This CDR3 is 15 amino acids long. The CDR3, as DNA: TGTGCCAGCAGCTCGACAGGGGGCTTGATTTACGAGCAGTACTTC. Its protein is CASSSTGGLIYEQYF.

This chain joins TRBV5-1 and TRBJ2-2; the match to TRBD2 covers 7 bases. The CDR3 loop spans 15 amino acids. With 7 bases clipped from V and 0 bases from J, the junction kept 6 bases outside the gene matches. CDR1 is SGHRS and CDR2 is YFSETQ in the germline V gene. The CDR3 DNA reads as TGCGCCAGCCGGGAAGGACTAGCGAACACCGGGGAGCTGTTTTTT. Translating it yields CASREGLANTGELFF.

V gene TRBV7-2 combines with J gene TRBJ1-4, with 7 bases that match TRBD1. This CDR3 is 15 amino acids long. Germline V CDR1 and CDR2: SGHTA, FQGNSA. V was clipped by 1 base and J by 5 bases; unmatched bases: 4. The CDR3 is CASSLGGGKNEKLFF. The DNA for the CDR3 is TGTGCCAGCAGCTTAGGAGGGGGCAAAAATGAAAAACTGTTTTTT.

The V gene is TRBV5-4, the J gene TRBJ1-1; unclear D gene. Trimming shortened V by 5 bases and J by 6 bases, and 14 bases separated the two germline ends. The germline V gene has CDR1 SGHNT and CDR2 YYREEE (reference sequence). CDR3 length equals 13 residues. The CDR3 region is CASSLTGWAEAFF. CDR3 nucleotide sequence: TGTGCCAGCAGTTTGACGGGGTGGGCTGAAGCTTTCTTT.

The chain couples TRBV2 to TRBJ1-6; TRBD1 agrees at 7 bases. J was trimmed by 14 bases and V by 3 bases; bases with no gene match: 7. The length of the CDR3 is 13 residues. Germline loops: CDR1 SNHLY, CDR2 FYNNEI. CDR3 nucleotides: TGTGCCAGCAGTGAGGCGAACAGGGGAACCCTCCACTTT. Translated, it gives CASSEANRGTLHF.

The CDR3 region is CASSEFASGTYNEQFF. CDR3 nucleotides: TGTGCCAGCAGTGAATTCGCTAGCGGGACTTACAATGAGCAGTTCTTC. The chain uses TRBV6-1 and TRBJ2-1, with TRBD2 identical over 9 bases. The CDR3 loop spans 16 amino acids. The junction had 6 bases not matched to a gene; V was cut back by 2 bases and J by 4 bases. From germline, CDR1 is MNHNS and CDR2 SASEGT.

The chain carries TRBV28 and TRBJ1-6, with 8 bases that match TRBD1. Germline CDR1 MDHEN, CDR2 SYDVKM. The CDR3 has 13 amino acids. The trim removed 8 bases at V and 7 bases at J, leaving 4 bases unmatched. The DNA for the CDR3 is TGTGCCAGCCAGGCAGGGGGCAATTCACCCCTCCACTTT. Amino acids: CASQAGGNSPLHF.

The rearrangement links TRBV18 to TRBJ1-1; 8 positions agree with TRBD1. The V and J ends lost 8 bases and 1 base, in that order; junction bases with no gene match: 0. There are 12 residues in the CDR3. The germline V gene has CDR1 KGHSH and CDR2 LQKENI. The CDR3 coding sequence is TGTGCCAGCCAGGGGGCGAACACTGAAGCTTTCTTT. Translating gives CASQGANTEAFF.

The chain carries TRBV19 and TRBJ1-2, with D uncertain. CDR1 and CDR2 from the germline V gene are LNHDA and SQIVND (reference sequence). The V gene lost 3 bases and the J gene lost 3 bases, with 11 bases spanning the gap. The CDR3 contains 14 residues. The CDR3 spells CASSIPPPDYGYTF. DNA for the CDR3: TGTGCCAGTAGTATTCCCCCGCCGGACTATGGCTACACCTTC.

This CDR3 is CASSSPTLSSYEQYF. The DNA of the CDR3 is TGTGCCAGCAGTTCTCCGACGCTGAGCTCCTACGAGCAGTACTTC. The chain has TRBV6-5 and TRBJ2-7; D call uncertain. The length of the CDR3 is 15 residues. The germline V and J ends were trimmed by 4 bases and 0 bases, with 13 bases remaining between them. CDR1 MNHEY and CDR2 SVGAGI come from the germline V gene.

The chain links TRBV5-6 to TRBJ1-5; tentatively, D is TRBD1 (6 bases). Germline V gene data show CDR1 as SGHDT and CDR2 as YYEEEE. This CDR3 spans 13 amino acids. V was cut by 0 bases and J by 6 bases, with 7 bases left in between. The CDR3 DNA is TGTGCCAGCAGCTTGGGCAGGGGTCAGCCCCAGCATTTT. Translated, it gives CASSLGRGQPQHF.